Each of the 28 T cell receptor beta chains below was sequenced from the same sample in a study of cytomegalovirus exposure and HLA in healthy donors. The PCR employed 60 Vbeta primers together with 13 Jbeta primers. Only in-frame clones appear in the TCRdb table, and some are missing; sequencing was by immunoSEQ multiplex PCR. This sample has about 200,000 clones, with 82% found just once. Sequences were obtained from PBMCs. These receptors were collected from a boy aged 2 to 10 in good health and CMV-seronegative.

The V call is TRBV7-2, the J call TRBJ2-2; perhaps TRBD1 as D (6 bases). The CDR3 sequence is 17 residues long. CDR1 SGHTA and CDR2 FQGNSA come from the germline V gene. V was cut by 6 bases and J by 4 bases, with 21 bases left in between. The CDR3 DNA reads TGTGCCAGCAGTCCTCCGCCAGGGGTACGGGGCACCGGGGAGCTGTTTTTT. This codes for CASSPPPGVRGTGELFF.

The CDR3 protein is CASSQVIGGYEKLFF. The CDR3 DNA follows: TGCGCCAGCAGCCAAGTTATTGGGGGGTACGAAAAACTGTTTTTT. The chain recombines TRBV4-3 with TRBJ1-4; perhaps TRBD1 as D (5 bases). The V gene's germline CDR1 is LGHNA and CDR2 YSLEER. This CDR3 comprises 15 residues. V shed 1 base and J shed 8 bases, with 14 bases lying between them.

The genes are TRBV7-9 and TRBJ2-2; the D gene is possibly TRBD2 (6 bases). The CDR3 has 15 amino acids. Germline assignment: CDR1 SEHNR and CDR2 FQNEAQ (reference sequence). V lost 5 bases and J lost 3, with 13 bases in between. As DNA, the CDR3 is TGTGCCAGCAGCGGGTTCAGGGAGGACACCGGGGAGCTGTTTTTT. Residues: CASSGFREDTGELFF. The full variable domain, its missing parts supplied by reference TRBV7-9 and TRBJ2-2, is DTGVSQNPRHKITKRGQNVTFRCDPISEHNRLYWYRQTLGQGPEFLTYFQNEAQLEKSRLLSDRFSAERPKGSFSTLEIQRTEQGDSAMYLCASSGFREDTGELFFGEGSRLTVL.

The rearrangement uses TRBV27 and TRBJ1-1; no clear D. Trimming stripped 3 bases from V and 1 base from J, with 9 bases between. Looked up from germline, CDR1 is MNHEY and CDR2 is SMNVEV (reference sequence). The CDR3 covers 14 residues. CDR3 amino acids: CASSFLPRNTEAFF. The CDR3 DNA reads TGTGCCAGCAGTTTTCTCCCGAGGAACACTGAAGCTTTCTTT.

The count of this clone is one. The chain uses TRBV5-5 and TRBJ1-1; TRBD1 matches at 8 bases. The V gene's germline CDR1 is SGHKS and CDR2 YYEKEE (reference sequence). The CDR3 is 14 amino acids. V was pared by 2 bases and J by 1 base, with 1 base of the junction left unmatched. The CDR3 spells CASSFDRGNTEAFF. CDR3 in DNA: TGTGCCAGCAGCTTTGACAGGGGGAACACTGAAGCTTTCTTT.

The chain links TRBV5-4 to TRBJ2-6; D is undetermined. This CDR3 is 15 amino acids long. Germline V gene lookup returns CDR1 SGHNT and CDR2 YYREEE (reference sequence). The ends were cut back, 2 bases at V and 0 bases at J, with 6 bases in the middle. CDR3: CASSLFSSGANVLTF. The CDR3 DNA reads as TGTGCCAGCAGCTTATTCAGCTCTGGGGCCAACGTCCTGACTTTC. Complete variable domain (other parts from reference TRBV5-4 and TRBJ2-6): ETGVTQSPTHLIKTRGQQVTLRCSSQSGHNTVSWYQQALGQGPQFIFQYYREEENGRGNFPPRFSGLQFPNYSSELNVNALELDDSALYLCASSLFSSGANVLTFGAGSRLTVL.

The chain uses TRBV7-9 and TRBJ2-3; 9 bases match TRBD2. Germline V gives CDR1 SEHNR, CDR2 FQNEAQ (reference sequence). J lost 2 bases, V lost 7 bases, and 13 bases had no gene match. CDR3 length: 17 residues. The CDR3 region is CASTTSRLAASTDTQYF. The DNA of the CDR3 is TGTGCCAGCACCACCAGTAGACTAGCGGCTTCCACAGATACGCAGTATTTT.

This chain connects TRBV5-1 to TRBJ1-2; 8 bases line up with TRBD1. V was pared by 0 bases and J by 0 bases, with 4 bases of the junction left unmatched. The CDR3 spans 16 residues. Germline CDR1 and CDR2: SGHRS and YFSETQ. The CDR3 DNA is TGCGCCAGCAGCTTGGATGGGACAGGCCCTAACTATGGCTACACCTTC. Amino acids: CASSLDGTGPNYGYTF.

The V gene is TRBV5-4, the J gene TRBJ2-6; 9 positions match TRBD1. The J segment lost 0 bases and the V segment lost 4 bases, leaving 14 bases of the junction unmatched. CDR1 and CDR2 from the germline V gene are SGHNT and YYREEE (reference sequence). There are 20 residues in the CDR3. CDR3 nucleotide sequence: TGTGCCAGCAGCAGTCCCGGGACAGGGTCTTCTAGCTCTGGGGCCAACGTCCTGACTTTC. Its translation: CASSSPGTGSSSSGANVLTF.

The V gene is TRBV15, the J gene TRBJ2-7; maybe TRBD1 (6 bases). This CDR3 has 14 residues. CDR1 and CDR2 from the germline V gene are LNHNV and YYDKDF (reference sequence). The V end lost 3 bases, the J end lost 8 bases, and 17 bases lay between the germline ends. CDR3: CATSSRDTFRQQYF. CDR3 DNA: TGTGCCACCAGCAGTAGGGACACTTTTCGGCAGCAGTACTTC.

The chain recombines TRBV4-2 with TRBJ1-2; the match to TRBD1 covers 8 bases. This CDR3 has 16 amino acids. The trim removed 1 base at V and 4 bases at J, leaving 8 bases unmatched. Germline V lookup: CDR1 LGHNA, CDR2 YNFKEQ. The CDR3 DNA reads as TGTGCCAGCAGCCAAGGACAACAGGGGGGGGGCTATGGCTACACCTTC. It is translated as CASSQGQQGGGYGYTF.

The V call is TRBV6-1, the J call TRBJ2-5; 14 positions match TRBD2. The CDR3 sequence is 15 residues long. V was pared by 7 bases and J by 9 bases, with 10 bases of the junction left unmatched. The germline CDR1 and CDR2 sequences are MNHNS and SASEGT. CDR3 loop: CASTWTSGGPPAQYF. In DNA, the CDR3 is TGTGCCAGCACCTGGACTAGCGGGGGGCCCCCGGCCCAGTACTTC.

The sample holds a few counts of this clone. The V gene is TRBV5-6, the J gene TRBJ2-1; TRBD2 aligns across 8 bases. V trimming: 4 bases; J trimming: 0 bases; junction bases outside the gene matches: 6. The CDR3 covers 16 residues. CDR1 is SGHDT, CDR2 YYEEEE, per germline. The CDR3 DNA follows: TGTGCCAGCAGCCCGTGGACTAGCCACTCCTACAATGAGCAGTTCTTC. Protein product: CASSPWTSHSYNEQFF.

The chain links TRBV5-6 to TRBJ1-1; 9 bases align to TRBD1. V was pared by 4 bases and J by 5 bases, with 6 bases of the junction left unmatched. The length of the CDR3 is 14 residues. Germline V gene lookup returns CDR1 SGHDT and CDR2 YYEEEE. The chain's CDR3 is CASSPGQGTTEAFF. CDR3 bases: TGTGCCAGCAGCCCCGGACAGGGGACGACTGAAGCTTTCTTT.

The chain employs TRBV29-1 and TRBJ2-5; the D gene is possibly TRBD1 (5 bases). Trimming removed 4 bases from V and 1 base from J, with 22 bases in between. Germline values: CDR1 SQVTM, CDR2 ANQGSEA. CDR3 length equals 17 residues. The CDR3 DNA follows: TGCAGCGTTGCCGGACCTAGGGCAGGGTCGTCCCAAGAGACCCAGTACTTC. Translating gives CSVAGPRAGSSQETQYF.

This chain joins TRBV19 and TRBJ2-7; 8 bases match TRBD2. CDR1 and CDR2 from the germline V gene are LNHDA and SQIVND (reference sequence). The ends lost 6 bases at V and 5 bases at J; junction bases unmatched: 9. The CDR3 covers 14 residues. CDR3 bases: TGTGCCAGTAGCGAGGGACTAGGAGGGCACGAGCAGTACTTC. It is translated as CASSEGLGGHEQYF.

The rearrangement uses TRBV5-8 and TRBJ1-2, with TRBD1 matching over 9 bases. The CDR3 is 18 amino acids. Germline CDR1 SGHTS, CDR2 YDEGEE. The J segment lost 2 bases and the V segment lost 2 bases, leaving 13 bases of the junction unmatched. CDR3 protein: CASSFLFGQGTFNYGYTF. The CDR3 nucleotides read TGTGCCAGCAGCTTCTTATTTGGACAGGGGACGTTCAACTATGGCTACACCTTC.

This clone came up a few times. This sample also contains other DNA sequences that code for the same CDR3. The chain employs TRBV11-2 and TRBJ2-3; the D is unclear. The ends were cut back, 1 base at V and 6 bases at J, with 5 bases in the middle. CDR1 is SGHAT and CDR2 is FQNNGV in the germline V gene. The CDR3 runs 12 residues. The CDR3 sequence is CASSLGEDTQYF. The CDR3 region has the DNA TGTGCCAGCAGCTTAGGAGAGGATACGCAGTATTTT.

The CDR3 reads CASSVFISGGTDTQYF. The CDR3 DNA reads as TGTGCCAGCAGCGTATTCATTAGCGGGGGCACAGATACGCAGTATTTT. The V gene is TRBV9, the J gene TRBJ2-3; the match to TRBD2 covers 8 bases. The V gene's germline CDR1 is SGDLS and CDR2 YYNGEE. The CDR3 is 16 residues long. V was pared by 1 base and J by 1 base, with 5 bases of the junction left unmatched.

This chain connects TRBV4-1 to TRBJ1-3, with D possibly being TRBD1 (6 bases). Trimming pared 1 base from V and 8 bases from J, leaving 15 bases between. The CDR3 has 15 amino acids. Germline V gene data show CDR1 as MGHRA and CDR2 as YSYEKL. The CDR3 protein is CASSQVSQGRDTIYF. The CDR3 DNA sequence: TGCGCCAGCAGCCAAGTGTCCCAGGGGCGGGACACCATATATTTT.

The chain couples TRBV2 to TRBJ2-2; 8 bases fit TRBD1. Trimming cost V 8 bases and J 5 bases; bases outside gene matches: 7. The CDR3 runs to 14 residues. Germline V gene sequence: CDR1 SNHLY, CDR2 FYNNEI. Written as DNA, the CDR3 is TGTGCCAGCGCCGGGACAGGCTTTACCGGGGAGCTGTTTTTT. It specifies CASAGTGFTGELFF.

The chain's CDR3 is CATSRLPKADTQYF. CDR3 in DNA: TGTGCCACCTCCAGACTCCCGAAGGCAGATACGCAGTATTTT. The J gene is TRBJ2-3, the V gene TRBV10-3; D is undetermined. The V end was cut by 10 bases, the J end by 4 bases, with 18 bases between. This CDR3 comprises 14 residues. Germline V gene lookup returns CDR1 ENHRY and CDR2 SYGVKD.

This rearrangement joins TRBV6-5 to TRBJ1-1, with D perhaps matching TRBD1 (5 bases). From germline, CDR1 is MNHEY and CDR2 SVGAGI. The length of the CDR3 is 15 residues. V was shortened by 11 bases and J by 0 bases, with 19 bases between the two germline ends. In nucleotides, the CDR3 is TGTGCCGTCGGGGGTACCGGGGATATGAACACTGAAGCTTTCTTT. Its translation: CAVGGTGDMNTEAFF.

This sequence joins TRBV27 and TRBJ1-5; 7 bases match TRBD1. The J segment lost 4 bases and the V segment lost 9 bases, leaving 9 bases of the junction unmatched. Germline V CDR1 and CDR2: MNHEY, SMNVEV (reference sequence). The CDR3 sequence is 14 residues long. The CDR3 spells CASRQGLENQPQHF. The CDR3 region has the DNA TGTGCCAGTAGACAGGGCTTGGAAAATCAGCCCCAGCATTTT.

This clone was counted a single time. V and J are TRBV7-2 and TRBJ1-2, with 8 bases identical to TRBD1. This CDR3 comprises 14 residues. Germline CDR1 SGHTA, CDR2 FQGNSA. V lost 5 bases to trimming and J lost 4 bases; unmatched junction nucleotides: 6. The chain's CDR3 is CASSPGQGGYGYTF. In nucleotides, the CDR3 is TGTGCCAGCAGCCCAGGACAGGGCGGCTATGGCTACACCTTC.

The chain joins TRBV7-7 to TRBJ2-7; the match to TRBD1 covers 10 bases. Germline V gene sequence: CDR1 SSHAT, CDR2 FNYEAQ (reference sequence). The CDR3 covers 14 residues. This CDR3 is CAGLGQGESNEQYF. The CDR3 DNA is TGTGCTGGCCTCGGACAGGGGGAGTCGAACGAGCAGTACTTC.

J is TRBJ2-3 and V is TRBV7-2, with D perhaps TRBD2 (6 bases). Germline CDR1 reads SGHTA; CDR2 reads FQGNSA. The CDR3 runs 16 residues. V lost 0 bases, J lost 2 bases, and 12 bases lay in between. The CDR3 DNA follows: TGTGCCAGCAGCTTAGCGGGGCGGGGTTTCACAGATACGCAGTATTTT. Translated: CASSLAGRGFTDTQYF.

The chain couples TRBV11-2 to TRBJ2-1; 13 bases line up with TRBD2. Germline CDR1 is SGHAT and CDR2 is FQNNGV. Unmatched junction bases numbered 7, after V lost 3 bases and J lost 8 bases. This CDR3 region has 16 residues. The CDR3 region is CASSFGETSGGYEQFF. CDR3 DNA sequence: TGTGCCAGCAGCTTCGGAGAGACTAGCGGGGGGTATGAGCAGTTCTTC.